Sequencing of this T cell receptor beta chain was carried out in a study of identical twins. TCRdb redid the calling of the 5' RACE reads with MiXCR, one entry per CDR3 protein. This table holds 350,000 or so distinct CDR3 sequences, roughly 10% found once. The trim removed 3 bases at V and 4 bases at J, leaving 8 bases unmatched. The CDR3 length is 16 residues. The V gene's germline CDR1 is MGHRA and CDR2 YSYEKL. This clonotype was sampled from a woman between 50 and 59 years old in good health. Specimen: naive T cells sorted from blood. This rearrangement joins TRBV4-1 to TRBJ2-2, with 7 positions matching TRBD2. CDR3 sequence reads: CASSQYAGVATGELFF. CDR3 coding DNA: TGCGCCAGCAGCCAGTATGCGGGAGTTGCCACCGGGGAGCTGTTTTTT.